This T cell receptor beta chain was observed in a study of shared clonotypes between healthy human individuals (dated by TCRdb to the early 2020s). The study in broad terms: Three men and a couple of women, aged 18 to 49 years, made up the cohort. For each donor, CD4 naive and CD4 memory were each given three plates, CD8 naive was given two plates, and CD8 memory was given one plate. Blood TCR repertoires of roughly 5 healthy adults were deeply sequenced to estimate repertoire size and the extent of clonotype sharing between individuals. To increase sequencing depth and limit assay-specific biases, TCR repertoire library preparation and sequencing were carried out by different laboratories using diverse techniques. Between about 0.8 and 9 billion PBMCs per donor were obtained by leukapheresis. Study-wide conclusions, independent of this receptor: Based on pairwise subsampling, the degree of clonotype sharing among donors was expected to be affected by sequencing depth. Because the study included a small number of donors, the genetic and exposure-history diversity represented was limited. Estimated clonotype richness was generally larger for naive than for memory subsets. Sampling was restricted to blood, and TCR repertoires in tissue are likely to differ from TCR repertoires in blood. When four donors were compared, the shared fraction of clonotypes was around 5% for naive CD4, more than 3% for naive CD8, more than 2% for memory CD4, and 0.35% to 0.5% for memory CD8. Rarefaction of sorted-subset datasets indicated incomplete sequencing despite the large sequencing depth. Compared with non-shared clonotypes, the clonotypes found in all four sorted-subset donors had higher generation probabilities.

The donors were healthy, HIV-negative adults with no recently reported acute infections or vaccinations. Every donor was a Caucasian adult residing in Nashville, Tennessee, USA. CD4+ T cells were enriched by magnetic negative selection, after which naive cells were positively selected on CD45RA and the negative fraction was taken as the memory subset. Blood was collected by leukapheresis, and PBMCs were isolated by Ficoll-Histopaque density gradient centrifugation and then cryopreserved in liquid nitrogen vapor phase. Purity and quantity of every magnetically sorted T cell population were checked by analytical flow cytometry. Genomic DNA was isolated from each sorted fraction and quantified by UV absorbance on a Nanodrop 2000c. From its cysteine to its phenylalanine, the CDR3 spans 16 amino acids. Only the CDR3 DNA stays, 48 bases, in frame from base 1. V was cut back by 4 bases and J by 2 bases, leaving a gap of 18 bases between them. The germline V gene sets CDR1 to SGHRS and CDR2 to YFSETQ.

Remarks on this clone: Its antigen is unknown. Per-base quality was not reported, and no clone a single base away is much larger than it.

TCR CDR3 regions were amplified from genomic DNA by multiplex PCR using the deep immunoSEQ assay. Extracted genomic DNA from each cell subset was spread evenly across all wells of several immunoSEQ 96-well plates, with each plate serving as a replicate. Each replicate PCR for sorted subsets received around 0.2 ug genomic DNA, equal to 30,000 or so T cell genomes. Purified libraries were quantified with a Qubit 3.0 fluorometer, sized on a Bioanalyzer 2100, and re-quantified with the KAPA Library Quantification kit. Each immunoSEQ 96-well plate was sequenced on its own single-read 150-cycle Illumina NextSeq 550 flow cell. The paper's data handling went like this. Because only junctional sequences without quality scores were contained in the immunoSEQ output, filtering matching that applied to full-length reads could not be performed. To assign V/J genes and CDR3, sequences were annotated against IMGT germline references using PyIR, a Python wrapper for IgBLAST v1.9. Reads with weak V/J assignments (E-value above 1e-6), missing CDR3, stop codons, out-of-frame junctions, or ambiguous translated residues were removed. V3J clonotypes were defined as sequences sharing the same inferred V gene, J gene, and CDR3 amino acid sequence. To compute the percentage overlap between repertoires, the number of shared unique clonotypes was divided by the size of the smaller repertoire. Three approaches were used to assess repertoire richness: RTK rarefaction, the Chao1 estimator, and Recon v2.1 estimates of unobserved clonotypes. Generation probabilities for all TCRbeta clonotypes obtained by the gDNA method from several donors were computed using OLGA. TCRdb mirrors the immuneACCESS table, restricted to in-frame sequences. Some clones are absent from its copies; in checked studies, under half trace to an unresolved V gene, and the reason for the others is unknown. The DNA was the basis for D and trimming; V, J and clone size are from that table. This sample holds 500,000 to 550,000 clones; 95% to 96% were observed only once. Around 0.066% of the sample rests with the top ten.

Input material: naive CD4+ T cells sorted from blood. The sample's cell subset or site label, decoded: CD45RA+ positively selected. This chain joins TRBV5-1 to TRBJ2-5, and TRBD1 may be the D gene, going by 6 matching bases. The TCR was taken from a woman between 25 and 40 years old in good health. The DNA sequence follows: TGCGCCAGCAGCCCCCTCCGACAGGCTCTACAAGAGACCCAGTACTTC. This sequence encodes CASSPLRQALQETQYF.